Listed below are T cell receptor beta chains from one sample, sequenced in a study of monozygotic twins with inflammatory bowel disease. TCRdb reprocessed the 5' RACE reads, with one entry per CDR3 protein and no DNA. Its table lists a few hundred thousand distinct CDR3 sequences. The sample taken for sequencing was blood. The receptors here all came from a human donor with ulcerative colitis or Crohn's disease, or a healthy co-twin of an affected twin (not recorded which). Each CDR3 is given with its conserved first and last residue.

j_gene	v_gene	len	CDR3aa
TRBJ2-3	TRBV20-1	14	CSARRRESTDTQYF
TRBJ2-3	TRBV9	15	CASSGRGGGLDTQYF
TRBJ1-3	TRBV30	12	CAWSVQGNTIYF
TRBJ2-3	TRBV6-1	17	CASSELGTSGPTDTQYF
TRBJ1-1	TRBV3-1	17	CASGSVDRIFRNTEAFF
TRBJ2-3	TRBV7-9	14	CASSFMTGSDTQYF
TRBJ1-5	TRBV20-1	12	CSARQGNQPQHF
TRBJ2-1	TRBV5-1	15	CASSLGVGTHNEQFF
TRBJ1-2	TRBV7-2	15	CASSLATRGRAGYTF
TRBJ1-6	TRBV12-3/TRBV12-4	14	CASKLVPRNSPLHF
TRBJ2-1	TRBV20-1	16	CSVRVGLAGGQNEQFF
TRBJ2-1	TRBV20-1	15	CSARDRSGGLNEQFF
TRBJ2-1	TRBV10-3	16	CAISESQQGARGEQFF
TRBJ2-2	TRBV25-1	13	CASSGGSAGELFF
TRBJ2-2	TRBV6-2/TRBV6-3	15	CASTGGLTNTGELFF